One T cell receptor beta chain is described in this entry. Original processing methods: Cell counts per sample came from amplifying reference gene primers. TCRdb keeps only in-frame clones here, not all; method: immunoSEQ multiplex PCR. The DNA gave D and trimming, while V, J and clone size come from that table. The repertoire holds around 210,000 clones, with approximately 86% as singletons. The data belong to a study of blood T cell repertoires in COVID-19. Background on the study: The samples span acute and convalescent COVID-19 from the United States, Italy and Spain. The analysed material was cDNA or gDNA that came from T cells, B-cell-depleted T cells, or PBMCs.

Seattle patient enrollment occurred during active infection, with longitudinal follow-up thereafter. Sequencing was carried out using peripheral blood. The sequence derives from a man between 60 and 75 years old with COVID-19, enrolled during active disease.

CDR3 DNA sequence: TGTGCCAGCAGCTTTAGCGGGAGTGACGAGCAGTACTTC. Protein product: CASSFSGSDEQYF. The chain carries TRBV11-3 and TRBJ2-7, with 9 bases lining up with TRBD2. J lost 5 bases, V lost 3 bases, and 2 bases had no gene match. This CDR3 is 13 amino acids long. Germline loops: CDR1 SGHNT, CDR2 YENEEA. The full variable domain, in which reference TRBV11-3 and TRBJ2-7 provide the parts outside the CDR3, is EAGVVQSPRYKIIEKKQPVAFWCNPISGHNTLYWYLQNLGQGPELLIRYENEEAVDDSQLPKDRFSAERLKGVDSTLKIQPAELGDSAVYLCASSFSGSDEQYFGPGTRLTVT.